A selection of T cell receptor beta chains follows, all from one sample in a study of human T cells and chemical hapten exposure. Using its own MiXCR run on the RACE reads, TCRdb lists one record per CDR3 protein. This sample has about 380,000 distinct CDR3 sequences; more than 4.5% occur once, and the top ten carry under 2.5%. The sample was whole blood, taken in connection with sensitization to the hapten diphenylcyclopropenone (DPC). The receptors derive from a woman aged 45 to 65 with alopecia areata. Some clones in this sample may be carry-over from other donors' samples. Both conserved end residues are part of each CDR3. The D gene is left open where the match is weak. Clone size is stated in some rows and not others, as once, few, many or a class when expanded.

J gene,V gene,D gene,CDR3 length,clone size,CDR3 protein,CDR3 DNA
TRBJ1-5,TRBV2,.,15,few,CASSEGQDSNQPQHF,TGTGCCAGCAGTGAAGGACAGGATAGCAATCAGCCCCAGCATTTT
TRBJ2-7,TRBV29-1,TRBD1,14,many,CSVSRSGTVGEQYF,TGCAGCGTTTCCCGTTCCGGGACAGTCGGCGAGCAGTACTTC
TRBJ2-3,TRBV5-1,TRBD2,12,.,CASSRGEDTQYF,TGCGCCAGCAGTCGGGGGGAAGATACGCAGTATTTT
TRBJ2-3,TRBV9,TRBD2,16,.,CASSGLAGSSTDTQYF,TGTGCCAGCAGCGGGCTAGCGGGGAGTAGCACAGATACGCAGTATTTT
TRBJ1-4,TRBV6-1,TRBD1,16,few,CASSEALTGGNEKLFF,TGTGCCAGCAGTGAAGCACTGACAGGGGGGAATGAAAAACTGTTTTTT
TRBJ2-3,TRBV29-1,.,11,many,CSTLLADTQYF,TGCAGCACCCTGCTAGCAGATACGCAGTATTTT
TRBJ2-2,TRBV10-2,.,15,few,CASSGLEAAAGELFF,TGCGCCAGCAGCGGTTTGGAGGCCGCCGCCGGGGAGCTGTTTTTT
TRBJ1-6,TRBV12-3/TRBV12-4,.,13,few,CASSFSTVSPLHF,TGTGCCAGCAGTTTTAGTACAGTGTCACCCCTCCACTTT
TRBJ2-1,TRBV29-1,TRBD1,16,.,CSVLPRGQGYRDEQFF,TGCAGCGTGCTTCCCCGAGGACAGGGGTATAGGGATGAGCAGTTCTTC
TRBJ2-3,TRBV4-3,TRBD2,19,many,CASSQEGVGTSGSQDTQYF,TGCGCCAGCAGCCAAGAGGGCGTGGGGACTAGCGGGAGTCAAGATACGCAGTATTTT
TRBJ2-5,TRBV20-1,TRBD2,17,few,CSARATRGAGGPDPQYF,TGCAGTGCTAGAGCTACCCGCGGGGCGGGAGGGCCCGATCCCCAGTACTTC
TRBJ1-4,TRBV28,TRBD1,16,few,CASSPPIGTGGGKLFF,TGTGCCAGCAGTCCTCCCATTGGGACAGGGGGTGGAAAACTGTTTTTT